These 3 T cell receptor beta chains originate from one sample sequenced in a study of T cells in localized non-small cell lung cancer. The table came from immunoSEQ multiplex PCR; TCRdb's copy has only in-frame clones and leaves some out. The top ten hold 20% to 25% of the sample, which has 55,000 to 75,000 clones, roughly nine tenths seen once. The specimen was peripheral blood, collected before any cancer treatment. These receptor sequences come from a male donor at least 60 years old with stage III squamous cell lung carcinoma.

This rearrangement joins TRBV13 to TRBJ1-3; 8 positions agree with TRBD1. This CDR3 has 13 residues. In germline, CDR1 is PRHDT, CDR2 FYEKMQ (reference sequence). With 2 bases clipped from V and 7 bases from J, the junction kept 1 base outside the gene matches. The CDR3 is CASSLQGANTIYF. In DNA, the CDR3 is TGTGCCAGCAGCTTACAGGGGGCCAACACCATATATTTT.

The CDR3 spells CASSLRGQGTYEQYV. CDR3 in DNA: TGTGCCAGCAGCCTTAGGGGACAGGGGACTTACGAGCAGTACGTC. The chain is built from TRBV2 and TRBJ2-7, with 10 bases matching TRBD1. The J segment lost 4 bases and the V segment lost 6 bases, leaving 9 bases of the junction unmatched. The CDR3 runs to 15 residues. CDR1 and CDR2 from the germline V gene are SNHLY and FYNNEI.

J is TRBJ1-4 and V is TRBV12-5, with D possibly matching TRBD1 (5 bases). Between the trimmed V and J ends, which lost 3 bases and 4 bases, there was a span of 18 bases. The CDR3 extends over 17 amino acids. In germline, CDR1 is LGHNT, CDR2 FRNRAP. The CDR3 DNA reads TGTGCTAGTGGTTTCGGAGGGGCCCCTGGGGTTAATGAAAAACTGTTTTTT. Protein: CASGFGGAPGVNEKLFF.